The clone carrying this T cell receptor (beta chain) has at least ten counts. This CDR3 spans 14 amino acids. V trimming: 6 bases; J trimming: 7 bases; junction bases outside the gene matches: 6. TCR beta VDJ and CDR3 profiling used genomic DNA as template. TCRdb re-called the reads with MiXCR, one entry per CDR3 protein. The sample holds about 180,000 distinct CDR3 sequences, 45% to 55% seen once. The sequenced patients had an expansion of CD8+CD57+ cells seen by flow cytometry. The sample is drawn from a study of CD8+CD57+ T cells in acquired aplastic anemia. This TCR was recovered from a human donor with aplastic anemia. V and J are TRBV12-3 or TRBV12-4 and TRBJ2-2; TRBD2 matches at 9 bases. Input material: sorted CD4+, CD8+, or CD8+CD57+ T cells (not recorded which) from PBMCs. This CDR3 reads CASSGSGGFGELFF. CDR3 coding DNA: TGTGCCAGCAGCGGTAGCGGGGGTTTCGGGGAGCTGTTTTTT.